What follows are 17 T cell receptor beta chains derived from one specimen sequenced in a study of tumor-infiltrating lymphocytes in primary liver carcinoma. The authors took blood RNA from unsorted whole blood and also extracted germline DNA. Making TCR beta cDNA involved 400 to 600 ng total RNA and a constant-region primer. Three nested multiplex PCR rounds, a slightly modified ARM-PCR, produced the libraries for TCR beta. In the first two PCR rounds, TRBV1-TRBV30 forward primers were paired with a C-beta reverse primer, and each round lasted about 10 cycles. Each CDR3 protein gets one entry after TCRdb re-called the multiplex PCR reads with MiXCR. This table has about 310,000 distinct CDR3 sequences, approximately 65% appearing once. The material sequenced was peripheral blood. The receptors stem from a man aged 35-49 years with primary liver carcinoma and hepatitis B virus infection.

This clonotype was counted once. A much bigger clone sits one base away, suggesting this may be a read error. The V gene is TRBV6-1, the J gene TRBJ2-7; 7 nucleotides match TRBD1. The CDR3 covers 15 residues. Germline-derived CDR1 and CDR2 are MNHNS and SASEGT. CDR3 sequence reads: CAISAWGQSSDEQYF. CDR3 coding DNA: TGTGCCATCAGTGCCTGGGGACAGTCCTCTGACGAGCAGTACTTC.

With regard to this clonotype: Just one base apart from a much larger clone, this may be a read error. The chain employs TRBV7-9 and TRBJ2-7; TRBD1 or TRBD2 may be the D gene (5 bases each). CDR1 is SEHNR, CDR2 FQNEAQ, per germline (reference sequence). The CDR3 extends over 15 amino acids. CDR3 DNA sequence: TGTGCCGGCAGCTTAAGAGGGACGGGGACCTACGAGCAGTACTTC. It codes for CAGSLRGTGTYEQYF.

With regard to this clonotype: A much larger clone is a single base away; this may be a read error. The genes are TRBV28 and TRBJ1-2, with 7 positions matching TRBD1. The CDR3 length is 15 residues. The germline CDR1 and CDR2 sequences are MDHEN and SYDVKM. CDR3 sequence (DNA): TGTGCCAGCAGTCTTCCCTTGACAGGGAACTATTGCTACACCTTC. Its protein is CASSLPLTGNYCYTF.

This clonotype was recorded many times. The V call is TRBV6-5, the J call TRBJ2-5, with D possibly matching TRBD2 (5 bases). Trimming cost V 4 bases and J 2 bases, with 8 bases left between them. Germline CDR1 and CDR2: MNHEY and SVGAGI. The CDR3 loop spans 13 amino acids. CDR3 sequence (DNA): TGTGCCAGCAGTTCCCGGGAACAAGAGACCCAGTACTTC. Protein sequence: CASSSREQETQYF.

The chain carries TRBV28 and TRBJ2-1, with D tentatively TRBD1 or TRBD2 (5 bases each). The CDR3 contains 12 residues. CDR1 and CDR2 from the germline V gene are MDHEN and SYDVKM. V dropped 8 bases and J dropped 9 bases, with 14 bases sitting between them. The CDR3 DNA sequence: TGTGCCAGCGGGACGAGGGTAGCTGAGCAGTTCTTC. This sequence encodes CASGTRVAEQFF.

Comment on this clonotype: A much larger clone differs from this one at a single base, so this may be a read error. The chain employs TRBV12-3 or TRBV12-4 and TRBJ1-2, with 9 bases identical to TRBD1. The CDR3 is made up of 14 amino acids. CDR3 amino acids: CASSYRGRAYGYAF. CDR3 DNA: TGTGCCAGCAGTTACAGGGGGCGGGCCTATGGCTACGCCTTC.

With respect to this clonotype: One junction end disagrees with the germline gene, perhaps due to a read error. This rearrangement joins TRBV5-6 to TRBJ2-1; D ambiguous. The CDR3 has 15 residues. CDR1 is SGHDT and CDR2 is YYEEEE in the germline V gene. The chain's CDR3 is CVSSLRRARFYEQFF. In nucleotides, the CDR3 is TGTGTCAGCAGCTTGCGAAGGGCCCGCTTCTATGAGCAGTTCTTC.

This clonotype was observed a handful of times. The V call is TRBV19, the J call TRBJ2-7, with D maybe TRBD2 (5 bases). Per the germline V gene, CDR1 is LNHDA and CDR2 is SQIVND (reference sequence). CDR3 length: 15 residues. The V and J ends lost 1 base and 0 bases respectively, with 10 bases between them. The CDR3 DNA reads TGTGCCAGTAGTATAGCGGGAAGGAGCTCCTACGAGCAGTACTTC. It codes for CASSIAGRSSYEQYF.

Worth noting for this clonotype: One end of the junction fails to match germline, which may point to a read error. The J gene is TRBJ2-5, the V gene TRBV5-4; perhaps TRBD2 as D (5 bases). The CDR3 extends over 14 amino acids. The germline gives CDR1 SGHNT, CDR2 YYREEE (reference sequence). This chain's CDR3 is CATSPRTGEETQYF. The CDR3 DNA reads as TGTGCCACCAGCCCTCGGACTGGTGAAGAGACCCAGTACTTC. The full variable domain, completed using reference TRBV5-4 and TRBJ2-5, is ETGVTQSPTHLIKTRGQQVTLRCSSQSGHNTVSWYQQALGQGPQFIFQYYREEENGRGNFPPRFSGLQFPNYSSELNVNALELDDSALYLCATSPRTGEETQYFGPGTRLLVL.

Comment on this clonotype: A much larger clone lies one base from this, so it may be a read error. The rearrangement joins TRBV6-5 to TRBJ1-4; TRBD1 is a possible D gene (5 bases). Germline CDR1 and CDR2: MNHEY and SVGAGI. This CDR3 is built from 16 residues. The CDR3 spells CAISYDSPPTNEKLFF. The CDR3 bases are TGTGCCATCAGTTATGACAGCCCTCCAACTAATGAAAAACTGTTTTTT.

The chain couples TRBV4-1 to TRBJ1-5; D gene ambiguous. The germline V gene encodes CDR1 MGHRA and CDR2 YSYEKL. CDR3 length: 14 amino acids. The V and J ends lost 1 base and 9 bases respectively, with 13 bases between them. This CDR3 is CASSQGPSDRPQHF. CDR3 nucleotide sequence: TGCGCCAGCAGCCAAGGGCCGTCGGATCGGCCCCAGCATTTT.

A few counts support this clonotype. The chain carries TRBV11-2 and TRBJ2-2; possibly TRBD2 for D (6 bases). V shed 1 base and J shed 5 bases, with 14 bases lying between them. This CDR3 is 16 amino acids long. Germline values: CDR1 SGHAT, CDR2 FQNNGV. The CDR3 DNA sequence: TGTGCCAGCAGCTTAGGGGGACCGAGCGGGACCGGGGAGCTGTTTTTT. Protein: CASSLGGPSGTGELFF.

To note about this clonotype: Possible read error: a much larger clone is one base away. J is TRBJ2-2 and V is TRBV30; TRBD2 matches at 7 bases. This CDR3 spans 16 amino acids. Germline CDR1 GTSNPN, CDR2 SVGIG (reference sequence). The CDR3 sequence is CAWGVLRGRGTGELFF. The CDR3 DNA sequence: TGTGCCTGGGGTGTTTTACGTGGGAGGGGCACCGGGGAGCTGTTTTTT.

This clonotype came up many times. The chain employs TRBV6-6 and TRBJ1-5; D gene uncertain. The CDR3 has 16 amino acids. Trimming took off 9 bases at V and 0 bases at J, with 18 bases between the two ends. Per germline, CDR1 MNHNY and CDR2 SVGAGI (reference sequence). CDR3 bases: TGTGCCAGTCGCCGCGCGGGTTCTTATAGCAATCAGCCCCAGCATTTT. This sequence encodes CASRRAGSYSNQPQHF.

This clonotype was recorded only once. This may stem from a read error, because a much larger clone lies one nucleotide away. V and J are TRBV4-1 and TRBJ1-2, with a tentative D call TRBD1 (5 bases). Germline CDR1 reads MGHRA; CDR2 reads YSYEKL. The CDR3 length is 15 residues. The DNA of the CDR3 is TGCGCCAACAGCCAAGGTGCAGGGCCTAACTATGGCTACACCTTC. This codes for CANSQGAGPNYGYTF.

A word on this clonotype: This could be a read error, since a much larger clone is one nucleotide away. The chain is built from TRBV12-3 or TRBV12-4 and TRBJ2-2; 7 nucleotides agree with TRBD2. J was trimmed by 5 bases and V by 7 bases; bases with no gene match: 10. CDR3 length: 15 amino acids. This chain's CDR3 is CASTQGPAGTGELFF. CDR3 bases: TGTGCCAGCACCCAGGGACCAGCGGGAACCGGGGAGCTGTTTTTT.

This clonotype was observed a handful of times. A much larger clone is a single base away; this may be a read error. The chain has TRBV6-5 and TRBJ1-5; TRBD1 aligns across 7 bases. This CDR3 is 14 amino acids long. Germline CDR1 reads MNHEY; CDR2 reads SVGAGI. DNA of the CDR3: TGTGTCAGCGGGGAAAGGGGGCTGTATCAGCCCCAGCATTTT. Amino acid sequence: CVSGERGLYQPQHF.